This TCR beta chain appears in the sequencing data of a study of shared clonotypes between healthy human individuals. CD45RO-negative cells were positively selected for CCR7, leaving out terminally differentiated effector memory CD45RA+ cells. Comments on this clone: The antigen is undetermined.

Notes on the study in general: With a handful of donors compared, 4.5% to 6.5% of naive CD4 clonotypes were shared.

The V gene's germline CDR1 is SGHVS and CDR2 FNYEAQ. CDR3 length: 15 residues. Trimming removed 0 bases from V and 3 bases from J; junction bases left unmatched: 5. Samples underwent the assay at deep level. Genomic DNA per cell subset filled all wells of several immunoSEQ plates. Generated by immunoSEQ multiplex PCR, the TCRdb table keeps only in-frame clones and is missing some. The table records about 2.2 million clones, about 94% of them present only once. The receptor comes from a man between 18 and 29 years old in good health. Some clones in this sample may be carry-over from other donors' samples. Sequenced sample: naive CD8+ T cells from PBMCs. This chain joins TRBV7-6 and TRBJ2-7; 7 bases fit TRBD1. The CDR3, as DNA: TGTGCCAGCAGCTTAGCAGGGGGCGGTGACTACGAGCAGTACTTC. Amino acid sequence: CASSLAGGGDYEQYF.